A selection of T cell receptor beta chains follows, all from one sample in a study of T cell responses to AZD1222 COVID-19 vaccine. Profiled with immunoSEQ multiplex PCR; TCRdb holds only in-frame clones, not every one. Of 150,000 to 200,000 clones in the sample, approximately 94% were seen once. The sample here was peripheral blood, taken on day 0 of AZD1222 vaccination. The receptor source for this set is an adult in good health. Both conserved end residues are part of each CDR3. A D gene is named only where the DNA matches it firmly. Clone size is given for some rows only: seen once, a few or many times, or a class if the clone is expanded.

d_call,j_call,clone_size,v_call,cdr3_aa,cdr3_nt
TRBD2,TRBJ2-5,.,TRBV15,CATSSDRLAGVYETQYF,TGTGCCACCAGCAGTGATAGGCTAGCGGGAGTGTATGAGACCCAGTACTTC
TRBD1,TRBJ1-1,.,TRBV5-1,CASSDGQGKAEAFF,TGCGCCAGCAGCGATGGACAGGGAAAGGCTGAAGCTTTCTTT
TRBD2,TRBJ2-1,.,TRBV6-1,CASSESLAGVFNEQFF,TGTGCCAGCAGTGAATCGCTAGCGGGAGTATTTAATGAGCAGTTCTTC
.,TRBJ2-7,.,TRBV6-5,CASSPPGAARYEQYF,TGTGCCAGCAGTCCGCCCGGGGCGGCACGCTACGAGCAGTACTTC
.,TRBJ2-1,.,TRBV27,CASSGPLGGHNEQFF,TGTGCCAGCAGTGGGCCGTTAGGAGGGCACAATGAGCAGTTCTTC
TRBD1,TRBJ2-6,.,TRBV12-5,CASGLTGQGLANVLTF,TGTGCTAGTGGTCTAACAGGACAGGGTCTAGCCAACGTCCTGACTTTC
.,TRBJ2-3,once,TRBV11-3,CASSSTGSYTQYF,TGTGCCAGCAGCTCTACCGGCTCCTATACGCAGTATTTT
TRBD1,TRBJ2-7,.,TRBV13,CASSEGQSSYEQYF,TGTGCCAGCAGCGAGGGACAGAGCTCCTACGAGCAGTACTTC
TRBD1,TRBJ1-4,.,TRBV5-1,CASSDPGQGNEKLFF,TGCGCCAGCAGCGATCCGGGACAGGGCAATGAAAAACTGTTTTTT
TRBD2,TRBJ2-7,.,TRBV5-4,CASSLEREHEQYF,TGTGCCAGCAGCTTGGAGCGGGAACACGAGCAGTACTTC
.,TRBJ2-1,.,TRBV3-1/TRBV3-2,CASSFTKGNEQFF,TGTGCCAGCAGCTTTACTAAGGGCAATGAGCAGTTCTTC
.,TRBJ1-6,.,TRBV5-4,CASSLDPNSPLHF,TGTGCCAGCAGCTTGGATCCAAATTCACCCCTCCACTTT
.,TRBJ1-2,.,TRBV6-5,CASRRQNYGYTF,TGTGCCAGCAGGAGACAGAACTATGGCTACACCTTC
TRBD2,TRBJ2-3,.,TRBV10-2,CASSESWDYGTDTQYF,TGCGCCAGCAGTGAGTCGTGGGACTATGGTACAGATACGCAGTATTTT
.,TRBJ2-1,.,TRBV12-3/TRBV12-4,CASSLASLNEQFF,TGTGCCAGCAGTTTAGCAAGCCTCAATGAGCAGTTCTTC
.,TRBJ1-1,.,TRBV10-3,CAISDQENTEAFF,TGTGCCATCAGTGACCAGGAAAACACTGAAGCTTTCTTT
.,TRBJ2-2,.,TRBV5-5,CASIPVPGLNNGELFF,TGTGCCAGCATCCCGGTCCCAGGGCTGAATAACGGGGAGCTGTTTTTT
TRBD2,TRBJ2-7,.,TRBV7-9,CASRGTNEAYEQYF,TGTGCCAGCCGGGGGACTAACGAAGCCTACGAGCAGTACTTC
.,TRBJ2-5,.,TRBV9,CASSATHRRGQETQYF,TGTGCCAGCAGCGCGACCCATCGACGCGGCCAAGAGACCCAGTACTTC
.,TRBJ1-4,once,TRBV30,CAWSAGRGGEKLFF,TGTGCCTGGAGCGCCGGAAGGGGAGGCGAAAAACTGTTTTTT
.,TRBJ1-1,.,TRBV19,CASSIGRVTEAFF,TGTGCCAGTAGTATTGGCAGGGTCACTGAAGCTTTCTTT
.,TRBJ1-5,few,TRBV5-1,CASSLGGDGQPQHF,TGCGCCAGCAGCTTGGGGGGGGACGGTCAGCCCCAGCATTTT